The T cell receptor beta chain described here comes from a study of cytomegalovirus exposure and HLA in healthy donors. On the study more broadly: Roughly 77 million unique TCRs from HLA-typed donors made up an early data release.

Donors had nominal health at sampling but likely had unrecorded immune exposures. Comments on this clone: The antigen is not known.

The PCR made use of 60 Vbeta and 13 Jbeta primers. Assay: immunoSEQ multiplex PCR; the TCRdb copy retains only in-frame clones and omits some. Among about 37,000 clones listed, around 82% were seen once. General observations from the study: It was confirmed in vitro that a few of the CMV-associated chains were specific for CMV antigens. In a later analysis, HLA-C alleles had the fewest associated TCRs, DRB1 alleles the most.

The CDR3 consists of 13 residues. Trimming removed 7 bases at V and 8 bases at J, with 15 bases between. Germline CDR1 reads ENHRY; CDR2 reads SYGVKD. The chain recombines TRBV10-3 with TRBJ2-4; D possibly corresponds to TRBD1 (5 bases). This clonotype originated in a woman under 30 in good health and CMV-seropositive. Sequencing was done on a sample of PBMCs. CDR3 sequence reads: CAIKGAGLDIQYF. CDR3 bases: TGTGCCATCAAAGGGGCAGGGTTGGACATTCAGTACTTC.